Described below is a single TCR beta chain sequence and its context. Its antigen remains unknown. These data belong to a study of cytomegalovirus exposure and HLA in healthy donors. Study as a whole: Falling in the Caucasian-associated ancestry cluster were about 82% of under 500 genotyped donors.

Both 60 Vbeta primers and 13 Jbeta primers went into the PCR. TCRdb's table, derived via immunoSEQ multiplex PCR, lists solely in-frame clones and lacks some. Found here are more than 130,000 clones, around 80% of them singletons; the top ten hold under 7.5%. Study findings and constraints: In an earlier analysis, productive rearrangement rates for most beta V segments clustered near 87% or 30%. For TCR beta chains, V- and J-gene trimming was later linked to a missense DCLRE1C variant.

Healthy bone marrow donors supplied every sample. Germline V CDR1 and CDR2: KGHSH, LQKENI. The CDR3 is 17 residues long. V shed 3 bases, J shed 3 bases, and the junction held 13 bases outside the gene matches. The origin of this receptor is a man aged 35 to 55 in good health and CMV-seropositive. Sample: PBMCs. The chain combines TRBV18 with TRBJ2-7; 8 nucleotides align to TRBD2. CDR3 sequence: CASSPLEGSGGFYEQYF. CDR3 nucleotides: TGTGCCAGCTCACCGCTTGAGGGGTCGGGGGGGTTCTACGAGCAGTACTTC.